This T cell receptor beta chain was observed in a study of OX40 agonist ivuxolimab in advanced cancers. Study in general: Averaging about 60 years in age, with a range of about 23 to 79, the cohort was 80% to 90% male.

Broader study findings: Averaging showed that CD8+ T cells had more expanded clones than CD4+ did.

TCRdb keeps only in-frame clones here, not all; method: immunoSEQ multiplex PCR. The sample shows about 70,000 clones, more than 90% of them seen only once. With respect to this clone: Its target is not known.

Specimen: CD4+ or CD8+ T cells sorted from blood, collected in a trial of the OX40 agonist ivuxolimab. The sequence was obtained from an adult with an advanced solid tumor such as melanoma, head and neck, liver or kidney cancer.

CDR3 bases: TGTGCCAGCAGGACAGCGGGAGGGCCTGGCAATGAGCAGTTCTTC. Translated, it gives CASRTAGGPGNEQFF. J is TRBJ2-1 and V is TRBV7-2; 10 bases match TRBD2. The CDR3 runs to 15 residues. CDR1 is SGHTA, CDR2 FQGNSA, per germline. V shed 6 bases and J 6 bases; nucleotides not matched to a gene: 8.